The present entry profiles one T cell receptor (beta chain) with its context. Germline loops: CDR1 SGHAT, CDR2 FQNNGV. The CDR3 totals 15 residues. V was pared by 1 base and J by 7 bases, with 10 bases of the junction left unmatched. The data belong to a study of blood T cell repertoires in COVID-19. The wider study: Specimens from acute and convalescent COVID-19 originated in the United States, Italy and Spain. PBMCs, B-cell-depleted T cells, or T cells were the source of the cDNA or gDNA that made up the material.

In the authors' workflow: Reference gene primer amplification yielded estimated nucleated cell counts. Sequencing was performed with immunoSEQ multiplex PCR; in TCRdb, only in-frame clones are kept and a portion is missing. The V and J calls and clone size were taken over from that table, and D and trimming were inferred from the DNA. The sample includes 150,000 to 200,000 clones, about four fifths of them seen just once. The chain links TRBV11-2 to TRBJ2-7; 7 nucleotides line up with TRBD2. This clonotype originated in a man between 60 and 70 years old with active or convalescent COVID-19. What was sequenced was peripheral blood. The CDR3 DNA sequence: TGTGCCAGCAGCTTAGCTGGACTAGTCGTAGGAGAGCAGTACTTC. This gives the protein CASSLAGLVVGEQYF.